A selection of T cell receptor beta chains follows, all from one sample in a study of CD8+CD57+ T cells in acquired aplastic anemia. TCRdb processed the reads anew with MiXCR; each CDR3 protein has one entry. The sample comprises over 250,000 distinct CDR3 sequences, under 65% of which are singletons, and under 1.5% rests with the top ten. The sequenced sample consisted of sorted CD4+, CD8+, or CD8+CD57+ T cells (not recorded which) from PBMCs. The receptors stem from a human donor with aplastic anemia. CDR3s include the opening cysteine and the closing phenylalanine or tryptophan. A D gene is named only where the DNA matches it firmly. Not every row has a clone size; where given, it reads once, few, many or a size class.

cdr3_aa cdr3_nt j_call v_call d_call clone_size
CASSFWDRGNNSPLHF TGTGCCAGCAGCTTTTGGGACAGGGGTAACAATTCACCCCTCCACTTT TRBJ1-6 TRBV7-9 TRBD1 .
CASSDTGGVETQYF TGTGCCAGCAGTGACACAGGGGGAGTGGAGACCCAGTACTTC TRBJ2-5 TRBV2 TRBD1 .
CASSLGVGRGFNEQFF TGTGCCAGCAGCTTAGGCGTCGGGAGGGGATTCAATGAGCAGTTCTTC TRBJ2-1 TRBV5-5 TRBD2 few
CSANGGGTYEQYF TGCAGTGCTAACGGGGGGGGGACCTACGAGCAGTACTTC TRBJ2-7 TRBV20-1 TRBD2 .
CASSPPFLDGTNTGELFF TGTGCCAGCTCACCACCGTTCCTTGACGGGACTAACACCGGGGAGCTGTTTTTT TRBJ2-2 TRBV18 . few
CASSSSGVSTDTQYF TGTGCCAGTAGTAGTAGCGGGGTGAGCACAGATACGCAGTATTTT TRBJ2-3 TRBV19 TRBD2 many
CASSSGSGYGYTF TGTGCCAGCAGTTCCGGGTCGGGCTATGGCTACACCTTC TRBJ1-2 TRBV5-5 . many
CASRGLAGGLGTGGLFF TGCGCCAGCAGAGGACTAGCGGGAGGGTTGGGCACCGGGGGGCTGTTTTTT TRBJ2-2 TRBV10-1 TRBD2 once
CASSNDPTGFYGYTF TGTGCCAGCAGCAATGACCCCACAGGATTCTATGGCTACACCTTC TRBJ1-2 TRBV7-3 . .
CATWKDRGSNQPQHF TGTGCCACATGGAAGGACAGGGGAAGCAATCAGCCCCAGCATTTT TRBJ1-5 TRBV12-3/TRBV12-4 TRBD1 many
CASSYLAGEDTDTQYF TGTGCCAGCAGTTACTTGGCGGGAGAGGACACAGATACGCAGTATTTT TRBJ2-3 TRBV6-2/TRBV6-3 TRBD2 many
CASSLALDTGELFF TGCGCCAGCAGCTTGGCGCTGGACACCGGGGAGCTGTTTTTT TRBJ2-2 TRBV5-1 . few
CASSGRLAGTDTQYF TGCGCCAGCAGTGGTCGACTAGCCGGCACAGATACGCAGTATTTT TRBJ2-3 TRBV10-2 TRBD2 .
CATSDRPGTEDQETQYF TGTGCCACCAGTGATAGGCCCGGGACAGAAGACCAAGAGACCCAGTACTTC TRBJ2-5 TRBV24-1 TRBD1 once
CASSYSGLAIDTQYF TGTGCCAGCAGCTATTCGGGACTAGCAATAGATACGCAGTATTTT TRBJ2-3 TRBV14 TRBD2 .
CSASEGINQPQHF TGCAGTGCTAGTGAGGGGATCAATCAGCCCCAGCATTTT TRBJ1-5 TRBV20-1 . .
CASGPGQASNEQFF TGTGCCAGCGGCCCGGGACAGGCCTCCAATGAGCAGTTCTTC TRBJ2-1 TRBV7-2 TRBD1 .
CASSPNRGTKKKLFF TGCGCCAGCAGCCCAAACAGGGGGACTAAAAAAAAACTGTTTTTT TRBJ1-4 TRBV5-1 TRBD1 .
CASNGGGAHNEQFF TGTGCCAGCAATGGCGGGGGGGCCCACAATGAGCAGTTCTTC TRBJ2-1 TRBV2 TRBD2 .
CASSVSLCPGGRGRSYEQYF . TRBJ2-7 TRBV25-1 . .
CSAPDRGTYGYTF TGCAGTGCACCCGACCGGGGCACCTATGGCTACACCTTC TRBJ1-2 TRBV20-1 . .
CASSLGTSNQETQYF TGTGCCAGCAGCTTAGGGACTAGCAACCAAGAGACCCAGTACTTC TRBJ2-5 TRBV7-9 TRBD2 .
CATSDEPSGESEAFF TGTGCCACCAGTGACGAACCCTCAGGGGAAAGTGAAGCTTTCTTT TRBJ1-1 TRBV24-1 . .
CASSDDSNQPQHF TGTGCCAGCAGTGACGATAGCAATCAGCCCCAGCATTTT TRBJ1-5 TRBV2 . many
CASSKGRGYTF TGTGCCAGTAGTAAAGGGCGTGGCTACACCTTC TRBJ1-2 TRBV19 . .
CASSISRQGAYEQYF TGTGCCAGTAGTATTTCGAGACAGGGGGCCTACGAGCAGTACTTC TRBJ2-7 TRBV19 TRBD1 .
CSVVGQGASYGYTF TGCAGCGTTGTTGGTCAGGGTGCGAGCTATGGCTACACCTTC TRBJ1-2 TRBV29-1 . .
CATRSEYNEQFNQPQHF TGTGCCACCCGATCCGAGTACAATGAGCAGTTCAATCAGCCCCAGCATTTT TRBJ1-5 TRBV10-1 . .
CSAHQGYGETQYF TGCAGTGCTCACCAAGGATATGGGGAGACCCAGTACTTC TRBJ2-5 TRBV20-1 . .
CSARQAKTQYF TGCAGTGCTAGACAGGCGAAGACCCAGTACTTC TRBJ2-5 TRBV20-1 . .
CASSLVAFAGGVTDTQYF TGTGCCAGCAGCTTAGTCGCATTCGCGGGAGGGGTGACAGATACGCAGTATTTT TRBJ2-3 TRBV7-3 TRBD2 .
CASSEDSRNSPLHF TGTGCCAGCAGTGAGGACAGTAGGAATTCACCCCTCCACTTT TRBJ1-6 TRBV2 . .
CATSRERQNTEAFF TGTGCCACCAGCAGAGAGAGGCAGAACACTGAAGCTTTCTTT TRBJ1-1 TRBV15 . few
CASSRTGPDTQYF TGCGCCAGCAGTCGGACAGGGCCAGATACGCAGTATTTT TRBJ2-3 TRBV10-1 TRBD1 many
CASSVASSGYWELFF TGTGCCAGCAGCGTAGCGTCTAGCGGATACTGGGAGCTGTTTTTT TRBJ2-2 TRBV9 TRBD2 .
CASRPGTDNSPLHF TGTGCCAGCCGCCCCGGGACAGATAATTCACCCCTCCACTTT TRBJ1-6 TRBV12-3/TRBV12-4 TRBD1 .
CSAKTVTGQLF TGCAGTGCTAAAACTGTCACGGGGCAGTTGTTC TRBJ2-1 TRBV20-1 . once
CAALVGNSEQFF TGTGCCGCCCTTGTAGGGAACAGTGAGCAGTTCTTC TRBJ2-1 TRBV7-9 . .
CAGTYRAGGNSPLHF TGTGCCGGTACATACCGGGCAGGGGGGAATTCACCCCTCCACTTT TRBJ1-6 TRBV19 TRBD1 .
CASSNSGRSGTDNEKLFF TGCGCCAGCTCAAATAGCGGGAGGTCCGGGACAGATAATGAAAAACTGTTTTTT TRBJ1-4 TRBV5-1 TRBD1 .
CSPGQGVPYNEQFF TGCAGTCCGGGACAGGGGGTACCCTACAATGAGCAGTTCTTC TRBJ2-1 TRBV29-1 TRBD1 .
CASSFGWDRHYEQYF TGTGCCAGCAGCTTCGGATGGGACAGACACTACGAGCAGTACTTC TRBJ2-7 TRBV5-5 TRBD1 few
CSARDAGRAGSTDTQYF TGCAGTGCTAGAGATGCGGGACGGGCAGGGAGCACAGATACGCAGTATTTT TRBJ2-3 TRBV20-1 . few
CASSLQTGAQETQYF TGTGCCAGCAGCCTACAGACAGGGGCACAAGAGACCCAGTACTTC TRBJ2-5 TRBV7-8 TRBD1 .
CASSSGLAGVYNEQFF TGCGCCAGCAGCTCAGGACTAGCGGGGGTTTACAATGAGCAGTTCTTC TRBJ2-1 TRBV5-1 TRBD2 .
CASSQRTGGSYEQYF TGTGCCAGCAGCCAAAGGACAGGGGGGTCCTACGAGCAGTACTTC TRBJ2-7 TRBV14 TRBD1 many